Below are 32 T cell receptor beta chains sequenced from a single sample in a study of blood T cells in healthy people across ages. A second PCR of 7 to 11 cycles used a sample-barcoded 5' primer and a J-beta primer mix. MiXCR, applied by TCRdb to the 5' RACE reads, yields one record per CDR3 protein. The table shows about 680,000 distinct CDR3 sequences, with approximately 50% occurring only once. The specimen sequenced was blood. Receptors originate from an older woman in good health.

The chain employs TRBV29-1 and TRBJ2-2; D could derive from TRBD1 or TRBD2 (6 bases each). Trimming pared 7 bases from V and 3 bases from J, leaving 12 bases between. The CDR3 is 13 residues long. In germline, CDR1 is SQVTM, CDR2 ANQGSEA. CDR3 sequence reads: CSARGTYTGELFF. The CDR3 DNA reads as TGCAGCGCGAGGGGGACTTACACCGGGGAGCTGTTTTTT.

This clonotype was detected once. V usage is TRBV21-1 and J usage is TRBJ2-7; the table's D call of TRBD2 was not tested on the DNA. TRBJ2-5 matches the DNA end more closely, so the J call is doubtful. TRBV21-1 is a known pseudogene. The CDR3 has 17 amino acids. CDR3 coding DNA: TGTGCCAGCTACACAGGTCTAGCGGGAGGGCCGGGAGAGACCCAGTACTTC. It codes for CASYTGLAGGPGETQYF.

V gene TRBV7-2 combines with J gene TRBJ2-3; 7 bases match TRBD1. The trim removed 5 bases at V and 6 bases at J, leaving 11 bases unmatched. Per the germline V gene, CDR1 is SGHTA and CDR2 is FQGNSA. CDR3 length equals 15 residues. The CDR3 region is CASSRRLGGVDTQYF. DNA for the CDR3: TGTGCCAGCAGCCGGCGGCTAGGGGGCGTTGATACGCAGTATTTT.

This chain uses TRBV20-1 with TRBJ1-5; D remains unclear. Per germline, CDR1 DFQATT and CDR2 SNEGSKA (reference sequence). V was pared by 6 bases and J by 4 bases, with 13 bases between. The CDR3 length is 13 residues. In nucleotides, the CDR3 is TGCAGTGCAGGGAGGGAGGGAAATCAGCCCCAGCATTTT. It specifies CSAGREGNQPQHF.

The chain employs TRBV20-1 and TRBJ2-3; D tentatively fits TRBD1 or TRBD2 (5 bases each). Deletions cut 6 bases from V and 5 bases from J, with 15 bases between. In germline, CDR1 is DFQATT, CDR2 SNEGSKA (reference sequence). The CDR3 is 13 amino acids. DNA for the CDR3: TGCAGTGCAGGTGGGGGTCATGGAGATACGCAGTATTTT. Amino acids: CSAGGGHGDTQYF.

The gene calls are TRBV14 and TRBJ2-7, with D perhaps matching TRBD2 (5 bases). Germline V gene data show CDR1 as SGHDN and CDR2 as FVKESK. V was clipped by 5 bases and J by 1 base, with 12 bases between them. This CDR3 spans 14 amino acids. The CDR3 spells CASSFHGDSYEQYF. The CDR3 DNA reads TGTGCCAGCAGCTTTCACGGGGATTCCTACGAGCAGTACTTC.

This clonotype occurred a few times. The chain uses TRBV6-1 and TRBJ2-2; 9 bases fit TRBD1. The V and J ends lost 0 bases and 5 bases, in that order; junction bases with no gene match: 4. The CDR3 totals 16 residues. Germline V gene sequence: CDR1 MNHNS, CDR2 SASEGT. The CDR3 DNA reads TGTGCCAGCAGTGAAGCTAGGGACAGGGATACCGGGGAGCTGTTTTTT. Translated: CASSEARDRDTGELFF.

This chain uses TRBV24-1 with TRBJ1-1, with 7 positions matching TRBD1. Germline-derived CDR1 and CDR2 are KGHDR and SFDVKD. CDR3 length: 12 residues. With 3 bases clipped from V and 10 bases from J, the junction kept 4 bases outside the gene matches. CDR3 DNA: TGTGCCACCAGTGATCGCAGGGGGGGAGCTTTCTTT. It codes for CATSDRRGGAFF.

The chain employs TRBV20-1 and TRBJ1-2; no clear D. There are 14 residues in the CDR3. V shed 6 bases and J shed 5 bases, with 19 bases lying between them. CDR1 DFQATT and CDR2 SNEGSKA come from the germline V gene (reference sequence). CDR3 nucleotide sequence: TGCAGTGCGCCCCGCGACCGGTTCGGATATGGCTACACCTTC. Its protein is CSAPRDRFGYGYTF.

For this clonotype: One end of the junction does not line up with germline, which may come from a read error. The rearrangement links TRBV6-2 or TRBV6-3 to TRBJ1-1; D is perhaps TRBD1 (6 bases). From germline, CDR1 is MNHEY and CDR2 SVGEGT. CDR3 length equals 15 residues. CDR3 region: CASSWSPGAGAEAFF. The CDR3 region has the DNA TGTGCCAGCAGTTGGTCCCCCGGGGCAGGGGCTGAGGCTTTCTTT.

The chain is built from TRBV28 and TRBJ2-1, with D possibly being TRBD2 (5 bases). The CDR3 is 11 residues long. With 6 bases removed from V and 10 bases from J, the gap between germline ends came to 10 bases. Germline loops: CDR1 MDHEN, CDR2 SYDVKM. DNA of the CDR3: TGTGCCAGCAGGGGAGCGAACGAGCAGTTCTTC. Its translation: CASRGANEQFF.

This clonotype has more than one count but fewer than ten. The chain has TRBV6-5 and TRBJ2-4; 11 bases are shared with TRBD1. V lost 5 bases to trimming and J lost 13 bases; unmatched junction nucleotides: 10. Germline CDR1 reads MNHEY; CDR2 reads SVGAGI. The CDR3 covers 14 residues. CDR3 nucleotide sequence: TGTGCCAGCAGTGGGACAGGGGGGACACGTGAGCAGTACTTC. It yields the protein CASSGTGGTREQYF.

This clonotype was observed at least ten times. The J gene is TRBJ2-1, the V gene TRBV29-1, with D perhaps TRBD1 or TRBD2 (5 bases each). The CDR3 length is 14 residues. Germline-derived CDR1 and CDR2 are SQVTM and ANQGSEA. V gave up 6 bases and J gave up 7 bases, with 19 bases separating them. The CDR3 spells CSVDRDGIQNEQFF. CDR3 nucleotide sequence: TGCAGCGTAGACCGGGACGGAATACAGAATGAGCAGTTCTTC.

This clonotype was observed many times. An end of the junction does not agree with germline; a read error may underlie this. The chain is built from TRBV30 and TRBJ2-1; 7 bases are shared with TRBD2. CDR3 size: 11 residues. CDR1 is GTSNPN and CDR2 is SVGIG in the germline V gene (reference sequence). The CDR3 nucleotides read TGTGCCGGGAGTTGGGGGGGGGAGCAGTTCTTC. Its protein product is CAGSWGGEQFF.

J is TRBJ2-4 and V is TRBV29-1; D uncertain. Germline V gene data show CDR1 as SQVTM and CDR2 as ANQGSEA. V lost 3 bases and J lost 11, with 11 bases in between. This CDR3 contains 11 residues. The CDR3 loop reads CSVDGPQVQYF. DNA for the CDR3: TGCAGCGTTGACGGGCCCCAAGTTCAGTACTTC. Filled out from reference TRBV29-1 and TRBJ2-4, the complete variable domain reads SAVISQKPSRDICQRGTSLTIQCQVDSQVTMMFWYRQQPGQSLTLIATANQGSEATYESGFVIDKFPISRPNLTFSTLTVSNMSPEDSSIYLCSVDGPQVQYFGAGTRLSVL.

To note about this clonotype: A much larger clone lies a single base off, so this may be a read error. The rearrangement links TRBV4-2 to TRBJ1-1, with 7 bases lining up with TRBD1. V dropped 1 base and J dropped 10; count of bases not matched to a gene: 9. The germline gives CDR1 LGHNA, CDR2 YNFKEQ. The CDR3 length is 14 residues. The CDR3 sequence: CASSQGGGTAGAFF. CDR3 nucleotides: TGTGCCAGCAGCCAAGGCGGGGGGACAGCTGGAGCTTTCTTT.

In this sample, this clonotype turned up many times. The chain has TRBV29-1 and TRBJ2-7; 7 bases match TRBD1. V lost 2 bases to trimming and J lost 4 bases; unmatched junction nucleotides: 2. This CDR3 is 12 amino acids long. Looked up from germline, CDR1 is SQVTM and CDR2 is ANQGSEA. CDR3 residues: CSVEMTGYEQYF. The CDR3 nucleotides read TGCAGCGTTGAAATGACAGGGTACGAGCAGTACTTC.

In nucleotides, the CDR3 is TGTGCCAGCAGCTTCGGACCTTTGGAGGACTATGGCTACACCTTC. The encoded protein is CASSFGPLEDYGYTF. V and J are TRBV7-2 and TRBJ1-2; D gene unclear. Trimming cost V 3 bases and J 3 bases, with 14 bases left between them. The CDR3 runs 15 residues. Germline loops: CDR1 SGHTA, CDR2 FQGNSA.

The V and J genes are TRBV29-1 and TRBJ2-7; no firm D call. The germline V gene encodes CDR1 SQVTM and CDR2 ANQGSEA. The CDR3 sequence is 14 residues long. The ends were cut back, 5 bases at V and 7 bases at J, with 21 bases in the middle. The CDR3 DNA is TGCAGCGTTCGGCCGGACCATCCTTACAATGAGCAGTACTTC. This sequence encodes CSVRPDHPYNEQYF.

This clonotype was picked up a small number of times. CDR3 nucleotides: TGCAGTGCGAGGACTAGCAGGTACAATGAGCAGTTCTTC. Translated, it gives CSARTSRYNEQFF. J is TRBJ2-1 and V is TRBV20-1, with TRBD2 matching over 8 bases. Germline trimming cut 6 bases from V and 4 bases from J; bases unmatched to any gene: 5. The V gene's germline CDR1 is DFQATT and CDR2 SNEGSKA (reference sequence). The CDR3 is 13 amino acids.

The chain recombines TRBV28 with TRBJ2-3, with 7 nucleotides matching TRBD2. The germline V gene encodes CDR1 MDHEN and CDR2 SYDVKM. J was trimmed by 1 base and V by 5 bases; bases with no gene match: 6. The CDR3 length is 15 residues. The CDR3, as DNA: TGTGCCAGCAGTCAGAGCGGGATTGGCACAGATACGCAGTATTTT. Translating gives CASSQSGIGTDTQYF.

This clonotype was seen just once. The chain links TRBV12-3 or TRBV12-4 to TRBJ2-6; D gene unclear. CDR3 size: 16 residues. Here the CDR3 DNA reads TGTGTCAGTAGTCCTCCCCGCACGACTGGGGCCAACGTCCTGACTTTC. Translating gives CVSSPPRTTGANVLTF.

The chain employs TRBV25-1 and TRBJ2-7; 8 nucleotides line up with TRBD2. V shed 7 bases and J 0 bases; nucleotides not matched to a gene: 5. Germline V gene sequence: CDR1 MGHDK, CDR2 SYGVNS. CDR3 length equals 14 residues. CDR3 sequence reads: CASNRGGFSYEQYF. The DNA of the CDR3 is TGTGCCAGCAACCGGGGGGGATTCTCCTACGAGCAGTACTTC.

The chain combines TRBV6-5 with TRBJ1-2; 11 bases map to TRBD1. CDR1 is MNHEY, CDR2 SVGAGI, per germline. V was clipped by 11 bases and J by 7 bases; unmatched bases: 15. The CDR3 has 15 amino acids. The DNA of the CDR3 is TGTGCCTCCAAGGCCGGGACAGGGGGAGAAGGTGGCTACACCTTC. Translation gives CASKAGTGGEGGYTF.

This clonotype was seen once. This sequence joins TRBV11-2 and TRBJ2-2; D is possibly TRBD1 or TRBD2 (7 bases each). CDR3 length equals 19 residues. Germline V CDR1 and CDR2: SGHAT, FQNNGV. V shed 4 bases and J shed 0 bases, with 21 bases lying between them. CDR3: CASSSEAGQSISNTGELFF. The CDR3 DNA reads TGTGCCAGCAGCTCCGAAGCGGGACAGTCAATTTCGAACACCGGGGAGCTGTTTTTT.

The sample holds a few counts of this clonotype. This chain links TRBV9 with TRBJ2-7; 7 nucleotides line up with TRBD1. The trim removed 3 bases at V and 1 base at J, leaving 7 bases unmatched. There are 15 residues in the CDR3. CDR1 SGDLS and CDR2 YYNGEE come from the germline V gene. Written as DNA, the CDR3 is TGTGCCAGCAGCGGAGGCCCGGGACAGTCCTACGAGCAGTACTTC. Translated, it gives CASSGGPGQSYEQYF. Full variable domain (missing parts from reference TRBV9 and TRBJ2-7): DSGVTQTPKHLITATGQRVTLRCSPRSGDLSVYWYQQSLDQGLQFLIQYYNGEERAKGNILERFSAQQFPDLHSELNLSSLELGDSALYFCASSGGPGQSYEQYFGPGTRLTVT.

Only a few counts were recorded for this clonotype. The chain has TRBV20-1 and TRBJ2-1; no definite D call. Germline loops: CDR1 DFQATT, CDR2 SNEGSKA (reference sequence). The CDR3 runs 10 residues. V shed 6 bases and J shed 7 bases, with 7 bases lying between them. CDR3 nucleotides: TGCAGTGCCGGGTGGAATGAGCAGTTCTTC. It encodes CSAGWNEQFF.

The V gene is TRBV2, the J gene TRBJ1-2; the D gene is possibly TRBD1 (5 bases). Trimming stripped 10 bases from V and 8 bases from J, with 14 bases between. CDR3 length: 11 residues. Germline V gives CDR1 SNHLY, CDR2 FYNNEI. The CDR3 protein is CATNRYDGYTF. The CDR3 DNA is TGTGCCACGAACAGGTACGACGGCTACACCTTC.

The rearrangement joins TRBV12-3 or TRBV12-4 to TRBJ2-3; D is perhaps TRBD2 (6 bases). V dropped 8 bases and J dropped 1 base, with 10 bases sitting between them. There are 13 residues in the CDR3. The CDR3 coding sequence is TGTGCCAGCCTTTGGAGGGGCACAGATACGCAGTATTTT. Protein: CASLWRGTDTQYF.

The chain combines TRBV7-9 with TRBJ2-2; D not certain. The V end was cut by 2 bases, the J end by 0 bases, with 4 bases between. Looked up from germline, CDR1 is SEHNR and CDR2 is FQNEAQ (reference sequence). This CDR3 has 14 residues. CDR3 nucleotide sequence: TGTGCCAGCAGCTTATCGACGAACACCGGGGAGCTGTTTTTT. Translation: CASSLSTNTGELFF.

V gene TRBV12-3 or TRBV12-4 combines with J gene TRBJ1-1, with D possibly matching TRBD1 (5 bases). The V end was cut by 4 bases, the J end by 10 bases, with 13 bases between. This CDR3 is 12 amino acids long. The CDR3 DNA follows: TGTGCCAGCAGTTACACAGGTGGTGGAGCTTTCTTT. This codes for CASSYTGGGAFF.

The chain is built from TRBV7-9 and TRBJ2-5; 8 bases map to TRBD2. J was trimmed by 6 bases and V by 5 bases; bases with no gene match: 8. This CDR3 region has 14 residues. Germline-derived CDR1 and CDR2 are SEHNR and FQNEAQ (reference sequence). CDR3 loop: CASSVERERKTQYF. The CDR3 bases are TGTGCCAGCAGCGTAGAGCGGGAGCGGAAGACCCAGTACTTC.